This T cell receptor (beta chain) was observed in a study of blood T cell repertoires in COVID-19. V was cut by 5 bases and J by 7 bases, with 14 bases left in between. Per the germline V gene, CDR1 is SGHNT and CDR2 is YENEEA. This CDR3 spans 13 amino acids. Clones were read by immunoSEQ multiplex PCR, and TCRdb kept only the in-frame ones, dropping some. The top ten clones hold approximately 8% of a sample with 450,000 to 500,000 clones, approximately 91% of them seen once. The sample comprised PBMCs or T cells enriched from blood (not recorded which). This chain uses TRBV11-3 with TRBJ2-5; no definite D call. This TCR was recovered from a woman aged 60 to 75 who had recovered from COVID-19. The CDR3 sequence is CASSPSLTGTQYF. In DNA, the CDR3 is TGTGCCAGCAGCCCGAGCCTAACCGGGACCCAGTACTTC.